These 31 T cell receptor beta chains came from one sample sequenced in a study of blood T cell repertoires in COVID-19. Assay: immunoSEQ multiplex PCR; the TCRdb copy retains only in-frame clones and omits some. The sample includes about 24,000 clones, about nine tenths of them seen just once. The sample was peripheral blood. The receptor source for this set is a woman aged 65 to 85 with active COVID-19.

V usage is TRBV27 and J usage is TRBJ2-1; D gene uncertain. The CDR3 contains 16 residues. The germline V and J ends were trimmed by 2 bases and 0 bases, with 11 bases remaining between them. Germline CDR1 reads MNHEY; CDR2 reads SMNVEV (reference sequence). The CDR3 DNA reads TGTGCCAGCAGTTTAATCACGATGAGCTCCTACAATGAGCAGTTCTTC. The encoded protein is CASSLITMSSYNEQFF.

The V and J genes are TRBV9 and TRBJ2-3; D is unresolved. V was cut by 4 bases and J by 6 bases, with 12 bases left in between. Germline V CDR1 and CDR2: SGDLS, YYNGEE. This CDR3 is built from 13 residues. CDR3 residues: CASSPAIHDTQYF. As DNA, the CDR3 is TGTGCCAGCAGCCCAGCGATCCACGATACGCAGTATTTT.

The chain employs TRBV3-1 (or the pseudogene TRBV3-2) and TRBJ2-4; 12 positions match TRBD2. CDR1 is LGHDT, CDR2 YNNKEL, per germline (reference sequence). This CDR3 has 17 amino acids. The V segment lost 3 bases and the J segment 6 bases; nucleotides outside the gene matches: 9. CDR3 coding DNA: TGTGCCAGCAGCCACGCCAAGACTAGCGGGGGTCCAAACATTCAGTACTTC. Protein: CASSHAKTSGGPNIQYF.

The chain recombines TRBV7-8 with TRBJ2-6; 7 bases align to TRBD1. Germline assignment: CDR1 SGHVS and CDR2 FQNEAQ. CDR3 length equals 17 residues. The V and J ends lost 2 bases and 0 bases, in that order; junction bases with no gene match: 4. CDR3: CASSLRTGSSGANVLTF. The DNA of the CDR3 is TGTGCCAGCAGCTTAAGGACAGGCAGCTCTGGGGCCAACGTCCTGACTTTC.

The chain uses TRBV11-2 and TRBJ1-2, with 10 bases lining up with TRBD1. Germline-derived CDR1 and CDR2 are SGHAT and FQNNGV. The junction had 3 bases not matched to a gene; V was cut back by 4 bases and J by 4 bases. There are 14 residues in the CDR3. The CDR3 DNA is TGTGCCAGCAGCTCGACAGGGGGCGGCTATGGCTACACCTTC. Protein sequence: CASSSTGGGYGYTF.

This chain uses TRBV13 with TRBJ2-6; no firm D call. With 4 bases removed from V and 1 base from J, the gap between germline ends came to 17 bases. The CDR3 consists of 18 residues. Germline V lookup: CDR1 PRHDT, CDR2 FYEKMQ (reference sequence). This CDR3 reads CASSSPFSYMSGANVLTF. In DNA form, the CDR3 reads TGTGCCAGCAGCTCCCCCTTTAGTTATATGTCTGGGGCCAACGTCCTGACTTTC.

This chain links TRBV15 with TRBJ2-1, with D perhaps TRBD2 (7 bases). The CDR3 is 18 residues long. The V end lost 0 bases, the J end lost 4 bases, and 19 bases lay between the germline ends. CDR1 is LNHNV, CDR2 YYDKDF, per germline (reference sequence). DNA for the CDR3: TGTGCCACCAGCAGAGATAACATACGGGGGGCTCGGTACAATGAGCAGTTCTTC. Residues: CATSRDNIRGARYNEQFF.

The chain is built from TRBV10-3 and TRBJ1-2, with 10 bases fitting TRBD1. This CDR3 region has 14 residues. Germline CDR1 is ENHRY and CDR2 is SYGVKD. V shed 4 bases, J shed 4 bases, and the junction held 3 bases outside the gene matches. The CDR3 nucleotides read TGTGCCATCAGTGCGGACAGGGGGGGCTATGGCTACACCTTC. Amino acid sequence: CAISADRGGYGYTF.

CDR3 nucleotide sequence: TGTGCCAGGACATACGGGACAGGGGAAACCTACGAGCAGTACTTC. Amino acids: CARTYGTGETYEQYF. The rearrangement uses TRBV24-1 and TRBJ2-5, with 10 bases lining up with TRBD1. The J call could be wrong; TRBJ2-7 is a better fit for the DNA end. CDR3 length: 15 residues. From germline, CDR1 is KGHDR and CDR2 SFDVKD.

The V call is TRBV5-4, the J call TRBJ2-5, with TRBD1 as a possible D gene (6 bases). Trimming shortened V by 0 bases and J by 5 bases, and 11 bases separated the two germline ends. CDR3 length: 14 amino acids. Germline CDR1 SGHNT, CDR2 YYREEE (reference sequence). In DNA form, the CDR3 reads TGTGCCAGCAGCTTGGTAGGGACACGTGAGACCCAGTACTTC. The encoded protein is CASSLVGTRETQYF.

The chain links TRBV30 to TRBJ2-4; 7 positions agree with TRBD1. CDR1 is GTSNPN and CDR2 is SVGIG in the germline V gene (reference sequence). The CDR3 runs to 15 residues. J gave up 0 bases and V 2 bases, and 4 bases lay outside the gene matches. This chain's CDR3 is CAWSTGQLAKNIQYF. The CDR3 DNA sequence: TGTGCCTGGAGTACGGGACAGCTAGCCAAAAACATTCAGTACTTC.

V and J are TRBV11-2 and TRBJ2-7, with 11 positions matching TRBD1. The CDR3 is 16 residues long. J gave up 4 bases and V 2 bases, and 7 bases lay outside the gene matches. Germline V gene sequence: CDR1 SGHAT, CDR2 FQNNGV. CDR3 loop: CASSLRGDRGSYEQYF. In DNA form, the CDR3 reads TGTGCCAGCAGCTTAAGGGGGGACAGGGGGAGTTACGAGCAGTACTTC.

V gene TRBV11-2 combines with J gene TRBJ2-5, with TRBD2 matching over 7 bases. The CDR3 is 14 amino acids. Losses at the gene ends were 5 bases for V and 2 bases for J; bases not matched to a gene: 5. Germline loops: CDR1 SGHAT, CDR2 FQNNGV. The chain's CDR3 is CASSHGGLQETQYF. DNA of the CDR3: TGTGCCAGCAGCCACGGGGGGTTACAAGAGACCCAGTACTTC.

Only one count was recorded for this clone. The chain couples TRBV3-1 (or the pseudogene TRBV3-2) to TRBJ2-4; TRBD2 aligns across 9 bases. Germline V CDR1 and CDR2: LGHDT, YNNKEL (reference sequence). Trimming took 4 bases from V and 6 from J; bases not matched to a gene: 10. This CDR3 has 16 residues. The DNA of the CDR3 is TGTGCCAGCAGCCCGATGGAGCGGGGGGTTGGAAACATTCAGTACTTC. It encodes CASSPMERGVGNIQYF.

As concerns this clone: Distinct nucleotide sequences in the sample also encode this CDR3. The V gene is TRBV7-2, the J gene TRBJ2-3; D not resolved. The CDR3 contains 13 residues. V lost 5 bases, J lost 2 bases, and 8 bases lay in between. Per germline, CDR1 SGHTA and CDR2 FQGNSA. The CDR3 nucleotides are TGTGCCAGCAGCCCTTTGGCCACAGATACGCAGTATTTT. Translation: CASSPLATDTQYF.

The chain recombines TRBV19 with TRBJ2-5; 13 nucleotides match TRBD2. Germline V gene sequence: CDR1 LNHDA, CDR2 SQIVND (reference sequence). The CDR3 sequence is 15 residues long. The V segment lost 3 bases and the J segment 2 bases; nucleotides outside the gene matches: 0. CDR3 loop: CASSMGLAGQETQYF. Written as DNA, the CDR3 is TGTGCCAGTAGTATGGGACTAGCGGGGCAAGAGACCCAGTACTTC.

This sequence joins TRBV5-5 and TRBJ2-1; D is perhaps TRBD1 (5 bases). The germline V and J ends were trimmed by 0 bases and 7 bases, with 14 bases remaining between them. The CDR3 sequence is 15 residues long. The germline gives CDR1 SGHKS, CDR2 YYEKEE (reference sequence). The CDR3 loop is CASSLVTGGKNEQFF. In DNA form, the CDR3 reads TGTGCCAGCAGCTTGGTCACAGGTGGAAAGAATGAGCAGTTCTTC.

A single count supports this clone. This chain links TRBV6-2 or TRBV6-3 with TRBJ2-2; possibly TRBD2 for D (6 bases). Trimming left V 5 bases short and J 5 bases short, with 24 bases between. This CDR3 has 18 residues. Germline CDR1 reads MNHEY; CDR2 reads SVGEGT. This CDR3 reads CASSPPIAGRLRTGELFF. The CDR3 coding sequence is TGTGCCAGCAGTCCGCCTATCGCGGGACGACTTAGGACCGGGGAGCTGTTTTTT.

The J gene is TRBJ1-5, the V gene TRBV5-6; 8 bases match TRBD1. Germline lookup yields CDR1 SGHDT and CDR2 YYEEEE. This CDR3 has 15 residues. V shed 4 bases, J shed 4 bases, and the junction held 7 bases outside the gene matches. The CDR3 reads CASSVTGGVNQPQHF. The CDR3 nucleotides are TGTGCCAGCAGCGTTACAGGGGGTGTAAATCAGCCCCAGCATTTT.

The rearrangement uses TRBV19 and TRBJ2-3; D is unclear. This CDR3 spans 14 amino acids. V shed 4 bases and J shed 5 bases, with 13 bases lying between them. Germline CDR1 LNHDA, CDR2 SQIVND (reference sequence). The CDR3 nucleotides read TGTGCCAGTAGTAAAGACGGTGCTGGAGATACGCAGTATTTT. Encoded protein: CASSKDGAGDTQYF.

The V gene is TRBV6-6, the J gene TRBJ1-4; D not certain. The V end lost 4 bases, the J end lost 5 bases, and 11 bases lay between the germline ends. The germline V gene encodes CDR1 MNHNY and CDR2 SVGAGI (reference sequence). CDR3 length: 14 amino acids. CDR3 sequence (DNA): TGTGCCAGCAGTTTGGGCCACCCGAATGAAAAACTGTTTTTT. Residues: CASSLGHPNEKLFF.

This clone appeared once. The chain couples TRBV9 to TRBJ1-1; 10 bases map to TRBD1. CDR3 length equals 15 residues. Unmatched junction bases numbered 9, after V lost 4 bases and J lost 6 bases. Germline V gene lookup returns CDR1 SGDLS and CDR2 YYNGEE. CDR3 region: CASSSTTGGLSEAFF. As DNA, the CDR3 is TGTGCCAGCAGCTCAACGACAGGGGGCCTCTCTGAAGCTTTCTTT.

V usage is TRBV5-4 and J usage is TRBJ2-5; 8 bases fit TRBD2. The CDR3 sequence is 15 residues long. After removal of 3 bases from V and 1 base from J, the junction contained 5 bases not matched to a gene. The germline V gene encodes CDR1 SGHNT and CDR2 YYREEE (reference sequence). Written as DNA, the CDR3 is TGTGCCAGCAGCTCTCAAGGACTAGCCCAAGAGACCCAGTACTTC. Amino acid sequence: CASSSQGLAQETQYF.

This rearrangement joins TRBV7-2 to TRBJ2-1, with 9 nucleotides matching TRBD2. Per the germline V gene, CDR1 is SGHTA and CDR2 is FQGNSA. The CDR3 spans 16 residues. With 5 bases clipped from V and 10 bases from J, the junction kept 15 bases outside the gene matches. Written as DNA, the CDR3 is TGTGCCAGCAGCCCATCGCTGGCGGGGGGGCCCTGGGAGCAGTTCTTC. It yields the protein CASSPSLAGGPWEQFF.

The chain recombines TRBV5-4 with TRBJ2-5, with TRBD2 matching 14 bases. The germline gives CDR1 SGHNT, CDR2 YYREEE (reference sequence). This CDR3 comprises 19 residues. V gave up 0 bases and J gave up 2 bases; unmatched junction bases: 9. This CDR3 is CASSLGLAGGLGSQETQYF. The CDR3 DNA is TGTGCCAGCAGCTTGGGACTAGCGGGGGGGCTTGGAAGTCAAGAGACCCAGTACTTC.

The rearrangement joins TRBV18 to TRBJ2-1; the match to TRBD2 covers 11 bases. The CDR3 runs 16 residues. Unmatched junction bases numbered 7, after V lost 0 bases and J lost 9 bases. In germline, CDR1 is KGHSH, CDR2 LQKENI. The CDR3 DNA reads TGTGCCAGCTCACCACCGTTACTAGCGGGGGCCATTGAGCAGTTCTTC. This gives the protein CASSPPLLAGAIEQFF.

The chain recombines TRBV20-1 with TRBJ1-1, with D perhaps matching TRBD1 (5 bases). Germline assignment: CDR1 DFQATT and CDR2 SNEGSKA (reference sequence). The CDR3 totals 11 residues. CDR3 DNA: TGCAGCCCCCAGGGGAACACTGAAGCTTTCTTT. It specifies CSPQGNTEAFF.

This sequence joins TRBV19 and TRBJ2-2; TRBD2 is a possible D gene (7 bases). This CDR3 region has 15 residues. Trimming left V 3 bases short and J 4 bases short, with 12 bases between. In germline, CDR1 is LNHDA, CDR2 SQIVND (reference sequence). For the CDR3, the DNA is TGTGCCAGTAGTATGGGGGGGCCCTTCACCGGGGAGCTGTTTTTT. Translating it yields CASSMGGPFTGELFF.

CDR3 bases: TGTGCCAGCAGCCCCAATACGCCGGGGGAGCAGTACTTC. Translation gives CASSPNTPGEQYF. The chain links TRBV9 to TRBJ2-7, with D perhaps matching TRBD2 (5 bases). Germline loops: CDR1 SGDLS, CDR2 YYNGEE. V was shortened by 4 bases and J by 7 bases, with 15 bases between the two germline ends. CDR3 length: 13 amino acids.

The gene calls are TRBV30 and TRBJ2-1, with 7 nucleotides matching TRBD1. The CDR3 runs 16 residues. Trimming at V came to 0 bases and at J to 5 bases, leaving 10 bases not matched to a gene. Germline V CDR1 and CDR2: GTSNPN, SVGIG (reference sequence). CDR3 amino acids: CAWSVDSVTGNNEQFF. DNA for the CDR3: TGTGCCTGGAGTGTAGACAGCGTGACAGGGAACAATGAGCAGTTCTTC. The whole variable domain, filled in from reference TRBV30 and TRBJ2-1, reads SQTIHQWPATLVQPVGSPLSLECTVEGTSNPNLYWYRQAAGRGLQLLFYSVGIGQISSEVPQNLSASRPQDRQFILSSKKLLLSDSGFYLCAWSVDSVTGNNEQFFGPGTRLTVL.

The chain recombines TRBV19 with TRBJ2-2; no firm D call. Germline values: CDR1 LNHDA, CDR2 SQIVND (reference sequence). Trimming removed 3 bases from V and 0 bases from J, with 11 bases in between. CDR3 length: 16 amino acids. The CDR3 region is CASSMVPTTNTGELFF. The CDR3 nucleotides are TGTGCCAGTAGTATGGTCCCGACAACGAACACCGGGGAGCTGTTTTTT.